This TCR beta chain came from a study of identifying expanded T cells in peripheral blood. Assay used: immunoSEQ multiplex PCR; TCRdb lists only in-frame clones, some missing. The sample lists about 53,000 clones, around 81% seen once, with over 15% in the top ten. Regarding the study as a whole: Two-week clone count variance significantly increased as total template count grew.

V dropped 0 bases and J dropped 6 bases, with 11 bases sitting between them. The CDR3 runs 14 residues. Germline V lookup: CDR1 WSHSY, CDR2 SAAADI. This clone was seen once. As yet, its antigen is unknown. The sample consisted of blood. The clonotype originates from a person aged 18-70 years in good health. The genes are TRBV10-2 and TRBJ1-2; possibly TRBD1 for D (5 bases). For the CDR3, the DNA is TGCGCCAGCAGTGAGTCGTCAGGGAGGAATGGCTACACCTTC. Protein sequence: CASSESSGRNGYTF.